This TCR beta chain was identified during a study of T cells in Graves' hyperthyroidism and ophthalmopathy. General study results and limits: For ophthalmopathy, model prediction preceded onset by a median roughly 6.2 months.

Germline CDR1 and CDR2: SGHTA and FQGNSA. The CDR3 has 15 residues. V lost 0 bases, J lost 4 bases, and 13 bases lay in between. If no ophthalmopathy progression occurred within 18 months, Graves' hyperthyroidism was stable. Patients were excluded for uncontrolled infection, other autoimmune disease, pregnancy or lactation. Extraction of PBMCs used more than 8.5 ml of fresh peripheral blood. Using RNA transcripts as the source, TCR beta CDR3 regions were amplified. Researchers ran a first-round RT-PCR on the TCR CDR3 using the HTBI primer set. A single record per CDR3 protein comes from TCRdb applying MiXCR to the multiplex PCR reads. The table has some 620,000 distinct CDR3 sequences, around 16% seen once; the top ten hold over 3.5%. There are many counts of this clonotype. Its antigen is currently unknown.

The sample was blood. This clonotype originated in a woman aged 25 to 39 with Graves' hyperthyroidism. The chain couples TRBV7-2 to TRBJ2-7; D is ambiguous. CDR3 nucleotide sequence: TGTGCCAGCAGCTTAGCCACAAACAACCGGTACGAGCAGTACTTC. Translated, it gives CASSLATNNRYEQYF.